This T cell receptor beta chain is from a study of T-cell reconstitution after alpha-beta-depleted transplantation in children. Preparation of the TCRbeta library used unique molecular identifiers. TCRdb re-called the PCR reads through MiXCR, storing one row per CDR3 protein. The data hold a few hundred thousand distinct CDR3 sequences, with around 10% observed a single time. V lost 5 bases to trimming and J lost 7 bases, with 18 bases between them. The CDR3 loop spans 15 amino acids. The TCR comes from a human donor who donated a stem cell graft to a child with acute lymphoblastic leukemia. The chain couples TRBV12-3 or TRBV12-4 to TRBJ1-5; D is possibly TRBD1 (5 bases). This specimen was PBMCs from the stem cell graft donor, taken from the stem cell graft. In DNA, the CDR3 is TGTGCCAGCAGTATATTATCCGGGGGTGGACAGCCCCAGCATTTT. Residues: CASSILSGGGQPQHF.